One and the same sample provided the 4 T cell receptor beta chains below, sequenced in a study of cytomegalovirus exposure and HLA in healthy donors. PCR primers comprised 60 Vbeta and 13 Jbeta primers. Only in-frame clones appear in the TCRdb table, and some are missing; sequencing was by immunoSEQ multiplex PCR. This sample has some 130,000 clones, with roughly 89% found just once. Sample: PBMCs. The receptors were sampled from a woman younger than 45 in good health and CMV-seronegative.

The rearrangement joins TRBV29-1 to TRBJ1-2; maybe TRBD1 (5 bases). Germline CDR1 SQVTM, CDR2 ANQGSEA. The length of the CDR3 is 14 residues. Trimming took 3 bases from V and 4 from J, leaving 15 bases between them. The chain's CDR3 is CSVEGGFKSYGYTF. CDR3 bases: TGCAGCGTTGAGGGGGGGTTCAAGAGCTATGGCTACACCTTC.

This chain joins TRBV7-6 and TRBJ2-5; 13 positions match TRBD2. The J segment lost 4 bases and the V segment lost 5 bases, leaving 10 bases of the junction unmatched. Germline V gives CDR1 SGHVS, CDR2 FNYEAQ. The CDR3 contains 17 residues. The CDR3 DNA reads as TGTGCCAGCAGCCCATTCAGGGGACTAGCGGGGACAGAGACCCAGTACTTC. As protein: CASSPFRGLAGTETQYF.

The J gene is TRBJ1-2, the V gene TRBV6-1; 8 positions match TRBD1. The CDR3 runs to 14 residues. J gave up 7 bases and V 7 bases, and 11 bases lay outside the gene matches. The germline gives CDR1 MNHNS, CDR2 SASEGT. In nucleotides, the CDR3 is TGTGCCAGCATTCTTGGACAGGGCCTCGGTGGCTACACCTTC. Protein: CASILGQGLGGYTF.

The chain combines TRBV7-9 with TRBJ2-7, with D tentatively TRBD1 (6 bases). This CDR3 contains 14 residues. The V end was cut by 5 bases, the J end by 0 bases, with 11 bases between. From germline, CDR1 is SEHNR and CDR2 FQNEAQ (reference sequence). DNA for the CDR3: TGTGCCAGCAGCCCCAGGGGAACCTCCTACGAGCAGTACTTC. Translated: CASSPRGTSYEQYF.